The rows below give T cell receptor beta chains drawn from one sample of a study of cytomegalovirus exposure and HLA in healthy donors. Only in-frame clones appear in the TCRdb table, and some are missing; sequencing was by immunoSEQ multiplex PCR. This sample has approximately 120,000 clones, with around 67% found just once. The sequenced sample consisted of PBMCs. The receptor set was obtained from a man in his 60s in good health and CMV-seropositive. Both conserved end residues are part of each CDR3. The D gene is left open where the match is weak. Only some rows state a clone size, as once, few, many or a class for expanded clones.

J gene	V gene	CDR3 length	clone size	D gene	CDR3 protein	CDR3 DNA
TRBJ2-1	TRBV4-1	13	NA	TRBD1	CASSKTGNNEQFF	TGCGCCAGCAGCAAGACAGGGAACAATGAGCAGTTCTTC
TRBJ1-1	TRBV29-1	12	NA	NA	CSVVGSGTEAFF	TGCAGCGTTGTGGGGAGCGGCACTGAAGCTTTCTTT
TRBJ2-7	TRBV6-1	14	NA	NA	CASVRGTASYEQYF	TGTGCCTCGGTGAGGGGGACGGCCTCCTACGAGCAGTACTTC
TRBJ2-7	TRBV28	14	NA	TRBD1	CASTADRGWDEQYF	TGTGCCAGCACGGCCGACAGGGGCTGGGACGAGCAGTACTTC
TRBJ2-7	TRBV19	11	few	NA	CASSSHYEQYF	TGTGCCAGTAGTTCCCACTACGAGCAGTACTTC
TRBJ1-4	TRBV2	14	few	NA	CASSRGGASAELFF	TGTGCCAGCAGTAGGGGGGGAGCCTCCGCTGAACTGTTTTTT
TRBJ1-2	TRBV6-5	16	NA	NA	CASSYLGSGGNYGYTF	TGTGCCAGCAGTTACTTAGGGTCGGGCGGGAATTATGGCTACACCTTC
TRBJ2-3	TRBV6-5	13	NA	TRBD1	CASTNLVAGGRYF	TGTGCCAGCACCAACCTTGTGGCAGGGGGCCGGTATTTT
TRBJ1-3	TRBV5-1	12	NA	NA	CASSPAGNTIYF	TGCGCCAGCAGCCCGGCCGGGAACACCATATATTTT
TRBJ2-7	TRBV11-2	15	NA	TRBD1	CASSLGGTVVYEQYF	TGTGCCAGCAGCTTAGGGGGGACAGTTGTTTACGAGCAGTACTTC
TRBJ2-5	TRBV29-1	14	NA	NA	CSVEVRGLQETQYF	TGCAGCGTTGAAGTTCGTGGACTCCAAGAGACCCAGTACTTC
TRBJ2-3	TRBV5-1	16	NA	TRBD2	CASSSGSGGRTDTQYF	TGCGCCAGCAGCAGTGGTAGCGGGGGCCGCACAGATACGCAGTATTTT
TRBJ2-3	TRBV29-1	14	few	NA	CSVESSGLGDTQYF	TGCAGCGTTGAATCCTCGGGGTTGGGGGATACGCAGTATTTT
TRBJ1-1	TRBV5-1	13	NA	NA	CASSPESHTGGFF	TGCGCCAGCAGCCCTGAATCACACACCGGGGGTTTCTTT
TRBJ1-1	TRBV28	15	NA	NA	CAPRSSQGMNTEAFF	TGTGCCCCTAGAAGCAGCCAGGGCATGAACACTGAAGCTTTCTTT
TRBJ1-1	TRBV19	17	few	TRBD1	CASRPRRGQGLNTEAFF	TGTGCCAGTAGACCCCGCAGGGGACAGGGGCTGAACACTGAAGCTTTCTTT